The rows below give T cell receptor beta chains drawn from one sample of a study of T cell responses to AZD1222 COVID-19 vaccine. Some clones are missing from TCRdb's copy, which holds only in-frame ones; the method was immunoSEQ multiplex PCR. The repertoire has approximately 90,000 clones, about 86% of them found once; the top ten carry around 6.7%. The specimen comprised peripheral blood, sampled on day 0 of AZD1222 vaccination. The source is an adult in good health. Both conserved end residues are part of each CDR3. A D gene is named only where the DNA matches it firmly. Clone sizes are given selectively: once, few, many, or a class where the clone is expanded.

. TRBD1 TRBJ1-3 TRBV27 TGTGCCAGCAGTCCCGCCGGGACAGGGGCTGGAAACACCATATATTTT CASSPAGTGAGNTIYF
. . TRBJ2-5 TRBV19 TGTGCCAGTAGTATCTCGTCGGCGACCCGAAAGCGGGCCCAGTACTTC CASSISSATRKRAQYF
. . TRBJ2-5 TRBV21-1 TGTGCCAGCAGCATTATCGCCGGGACACACCAAGAGACCCAGTACTTC CASSIIAGTHQETQYF
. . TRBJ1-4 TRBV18 TGTGCCAGCTCACGATCAGGTGCTAATGAAAAACTGTTTTTT CASSRSGANEKLFF
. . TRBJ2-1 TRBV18 TGTGCCAGCTCACCCCTCGGCAATGAGCAGTTCTTC CASSPLGNEQFF
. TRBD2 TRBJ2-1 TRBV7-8 TGTGCCAGCAGCCTCCGATTAGCGGGAGGCGGCAATGAGCAGTTCTTC CASSLRLAGGGNEQFF
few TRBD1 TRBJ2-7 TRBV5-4 TGTGCCAGCAGCCTAGACACCGGGACAGGGAGCTACGAGCAGTACTTC CASSLDTGTGSYEQYF
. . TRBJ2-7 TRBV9 TGTGCCAGCAGCTCCGGGGGGACACTTTCCTACGAGCAGTACTTC CASSSGGTLSYEQYF
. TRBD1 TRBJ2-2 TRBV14 TGTGCCAGCAGCCAAGATTGGGACAGGAACACCGGGGAGCTGTTTTTT CASSQDWDRNTGELFF
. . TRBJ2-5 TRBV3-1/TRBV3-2 TGTGCCAGCAGCCAAGATGGGGGCCGGTCCCTAGAGACCCAGTACTTC CASSQDGGRSLETQYF
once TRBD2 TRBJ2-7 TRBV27 TGTGCCAGCAGTTTCTGGGGGCTAGCGGGAGTAACCGAGCAGTACTTC CASSFWGLAGVTEQYF
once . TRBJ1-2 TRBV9 TGTGCCAGCAGCGACCCAGGGTACGGCTACACCTTC CASSDPGYGYTF
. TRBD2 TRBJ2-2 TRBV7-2 TGTGCCAGCGAAGGGACTAGCACCATTCGAGCCGGGGAGCTGTTTTTT CASEGTSTIRAGELFF
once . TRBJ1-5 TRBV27 TGTGCCAGCAGATCACCCGGGGGAGGCAATCAGCCCCAGCATTTT CASRSPGGGNQPQHF
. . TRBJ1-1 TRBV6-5 TGTGCCAGCACCTTGGGGGGACCCATGAACACTGAAGCTTTCTTT CASTLGGPMNTEAFF
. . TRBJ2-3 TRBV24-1 TGTGCCACCAGTGATCTCCTCAACACAGATACGCAGTATTTT CATSDLLNTDTQYF
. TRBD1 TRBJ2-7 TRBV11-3 TGTGCCAGCAGCACGGACAGGGGGTCCCACGAGCAGTACTTC CASSTDRGSHEQYF
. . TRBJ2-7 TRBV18 TGTGCCAGCTCACCGGTCATGAGGGAGCAGTACTTC CASSPVMREQYF
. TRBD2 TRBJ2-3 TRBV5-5 TGTGCCAGCAGCTTTCGCGGGGGGGCGGGAGATACGCAGTATTTT CASSFRGGAGDTQYF
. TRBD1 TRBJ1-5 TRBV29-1 TGCAGCGTGGGAGGGGACAGTTACAGTCAGCCCCAGCATTTT CSVGGDSYSQPQHF
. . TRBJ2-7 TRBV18 TGTGCCAGCTCACCAAATACAGGAAAGGAAGAAGAGCAGTACTTC CASSPNTGKEEEQYF
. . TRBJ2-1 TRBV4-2 TGTGCCAGCAGCCAAGGGACCGGTGAGCAGTTCTTC CASSQGTGEQFF
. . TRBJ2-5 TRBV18 TGTGCCAGCTCACCACTGGCTATTCAAGAGACCCAGTACTTC CASSPLAIQETQYF
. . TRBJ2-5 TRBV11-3 TGTGCCAGCAGCTTAGTCCAAGAGACCCAGTACTTC CASSLVQETQYF
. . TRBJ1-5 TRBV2 TGTGCCAGCAGTACATGGACGGAATATAGCAATCAGCCCCAGCATTTT CASSTWTEYSNQPQHF
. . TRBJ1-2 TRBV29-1 TGCAGCGCTGGGAATAACTATGGCTACACCTTC CSAGNNYGYTF
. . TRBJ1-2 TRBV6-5 TGTGCCAGCAGGAGGACGTCCTCCTATGGCTACACCTTC CASRRTSSYGYTF
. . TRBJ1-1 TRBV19 TGTGCCAGTAGTTTTGGGGTCGGCGGCACTGAAGCTTTCTTT CASSFGVGGTEAFF
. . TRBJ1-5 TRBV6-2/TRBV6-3 TGTGCCAGCAGTTACGAAAGGGGCTTTCAGCCCCAGCATTTT CASSYERGFQPQHF
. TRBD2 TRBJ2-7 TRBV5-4 TGTGCCAGCTTTATGTGGGGGCGGGAGGCCTACGAGCAGTACTTC CASFMWGREAYEQYF
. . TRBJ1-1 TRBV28 TGTGCCAGCAGTTTTGACGGCATTGTCGAAGGGGGTCCCACTGAAGCTTTCTTT CASSFDGIVEGGPTEAFF
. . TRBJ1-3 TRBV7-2 TGTGCCAGCAGCTTAGATGGGGGGACTGGAAACACCATATATTTT CASSLDGGTGNTIYF
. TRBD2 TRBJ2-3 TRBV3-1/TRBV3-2 TGTGCCAGCAGCCCCTTAGCGGGAGCTAGCACAGATACGCAGTATTTT CASSPLAGASTDTQYF
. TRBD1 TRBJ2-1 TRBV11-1 TGTGCCAGCAGCACACCGGGACAGGGGGCGAATGAGCAGTTCTTC CASSTPGQGANEQFF
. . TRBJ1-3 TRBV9 TGTGCCAGCAGCGTACGAGGGGCAGCTGGAAACACCATATATTTT CASSVRGAAGNTIYF
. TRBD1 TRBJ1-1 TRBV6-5 TGTGCCAGCAGCACACAGGGGATAAACACTGAAGCTTTCTTT CASSTQGINTEAFF
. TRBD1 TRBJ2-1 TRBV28 TGTGCCAGCAGTCCGGTGGACAGGGGTGCAGATGAGCAGTTCTTC CASSPVDRGADEQFF
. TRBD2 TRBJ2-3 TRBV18 TGTGCCAGCTCACCTCAACTAGCGGGAAGCACAGATACGCAGTATTTT CASSPQLAGSTDTQYF
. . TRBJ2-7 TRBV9 TGTGCCAGCAGCCCCGGACACACAACCTCCTACGAGCAGTACTTC CASSPGHTTSYEQYF
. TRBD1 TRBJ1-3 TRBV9 TGTGCCAGCAGCTCCCGGGACAGGGGGTCCGGAAACACCATATATTTT CASSSRDRGSGNTIYF
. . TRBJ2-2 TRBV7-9 TGTGCCAGCTCCAAGTCTAACGGGGAGCTGTTTTTT CASSKSNGELFF
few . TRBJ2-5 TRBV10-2 TGCGCCAGCAGTCCCCCAGGGGAAGAGACCCAGTACTTC CASSPPGEETQYF